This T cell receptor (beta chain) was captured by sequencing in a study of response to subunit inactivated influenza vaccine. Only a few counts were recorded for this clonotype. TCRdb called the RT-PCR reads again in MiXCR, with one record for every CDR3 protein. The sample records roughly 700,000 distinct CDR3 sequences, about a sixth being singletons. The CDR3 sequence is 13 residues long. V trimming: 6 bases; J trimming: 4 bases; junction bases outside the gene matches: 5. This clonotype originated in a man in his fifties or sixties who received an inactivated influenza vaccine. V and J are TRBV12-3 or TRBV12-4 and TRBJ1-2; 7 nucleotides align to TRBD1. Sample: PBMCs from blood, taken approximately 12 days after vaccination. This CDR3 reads CASRRGRPYGYTF. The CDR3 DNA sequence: TGTGCCAGCAGGAGGGGGCGACCCTATGGCTACACCTTC.